Presented here are 14 T cell receptor beta chains from one specimen sequenced in a study of cytomegalovirus exposure and HLA in healthy donors. PCR amplification relied on 60 Vbeta primers (plus 13 Jbeta primers). This table comes from immunoSEQ multiplex PCR, and its TCRdb copy is limited to in-frame clones, with some not included. Of 95,000 or so clones detected, about four fifths appear once; the ten largest clones hold approximately 4%. Sequencing was carried out using PBMCs. These receptors were taken from a woman in her 70s in good health and CMV-seropositive.

The chain links TRBV6-5 to TRBJ1-2; D perhaps matches TRBD1 (6 bases). Germline V CDR1 and CDR2: MNHEY, SVGAGI. Trimming removed 2 bases at V and 7 bases at J, with 8 bases between. This CDR3 has 12 residues. The CDR3 reads CASSYQGRGYTF. In nucleotides, the CDR3 is TGTGCCAGCAGTTACCAGGGGCGTGGCTACACCTTC.

This sequence joins TRBV7-2 and TRBJ2-5; D call uncertain. The J call is in doubt because the DNA end fits TRBJ2-7 better. CDR3 length: 11 amino acids. Germline CDR1 reads SGHTA; CDR2 reads FQGNSA. The CDR3 DNA reads as TGTGCCAGCAGCTTAGTGCGCGAGCAGTACTTC. This gives the protein CASSLVREQYF.

V usage is TRBV7-2 and J usage is TRBJ2-7, with 7 bases that match TRBD2. Germline CDR1 SGHTA, CDR2 FQGNSA. The V and J ends lost 7 bases and 4 bases, in that order; junction bases with no gene match: 10. The CDR3 runs 14 residues. Here the CDR3 DNA reads TGTGCCAGCACCCGCGTCGAACTAGCGTACGAGCAGTACTTC. This gives the protein CASTRVELAYEQYF.

The gene calls are TRBV30 and TRBJ1-2; TRBD1 might be the D (6 bases). V was pared by 3 bases and J by 7 bases, with 12 bases between. This CDR3 comprises 12 residues. Germline V gene sequence: CDR1 GTSNPN, CDR2 SVGIG (reference sequence). The CDR3 DNA follows: TGTGCCTGGAGGATAGGGGGAATTGGCTACACCTTC. Translation gives CAWRIGGIGYTF.

A note on this clone: Relative to the germline gene, one junction end is altered; a read error may explain this. This chain connects TRBV7-9 to TRBJ2-7; a possible D gene is TRBD2 (6 bases). The CDR3 consists of 12 residues. Germline V gene lookup returns CDR1 SEHNR and CDR2 FQNEAQ (reference sequence). The CDR3 is CSSSPGDYEQYF. CDR3 sequence (DNA): TGTTCCAGCAGCCCGGGGGACTACGAGCAGTACTTC.

This clone has a handful of counts. The genes are TRBV10-1 and TRBJ1-2; 12 nucleotides align to TRBD1. Germline V gives CDR1 WNHNN, CDR2 SYGVQD (reference sequence). This CDR3 is 17 amino acids long. The trim removed 4 bases at V and 3 bases at J, leaving 9 bases unmatched. CDR3: CASSGGQGAFFHYGYTF. The CDR3 DNA sequence: TGCGCCAGCAGTGGGGGACAGGGGGCCTTTTTCCACTATGGCTACACCTTC.

This chain links TRBV6-1 with TRBJ2-4; maybe TRBD2 (5 bases). The CDR3 contains 14 residues. The V and J ends lost 11 bases and 1 base respectively, with 15 bases between them. CDR1 and CDR2 (germline): MNHNS, SASEGT. The CDR3 protein is CAATREWAKNIQYF. In DNA, the CDR3 is TGTGCCGCGACGAGGGAGTGGGCCAAAAACATTCAGTACTTC.

The rearrangement uses TRBV5-6 and TRBJ2-7; 9 nucleotides line up with TRBD1. The CDR3 is 16 residues long. Germline CDR1 and CDR2: SGHDT and YYEEEE. V lost 2 bases and J lost 3; bases outside the gene matches: 9. CDR3 protein: CASSLKQTGGSYEQYF. The CDR3 region has the DNA TGTGCCAGCAGCTTAAAACAGACAGGGGGGAGCTACGAGCAGTACTTC.

This sequence joins TRBV19 and TRBJ1-2; 9 bases agree with TRBD1. The ends lost 5 bases at V and 7 bases at J; junction bases unmatched: 11. This CDR3 contains 15 residues. The germline V gene encodes CDR1 LNHDA and CDR2 SQIVND (reference sequence). The CDR3 reads CASSLGTGLNSGYTF. In DNA form, the CDR3 reads TGTGCCAGTAGTTTAGGGACAGGGTTAAATTCTGGCTACACCTTC.

This chain links TRBV7-9 with TRBJ1-1; 8 bases line up with TRBD1. CDR1 is SEHNR and CDR2 is FQNEAQ in the germline V gene (reference sequence). This CDR3 contains 15 residues. The J segment lost 0 bases and the V segment lost 5 bases, leaving 5 bases of the junction unmatched. The CDR3 loop reads CASSPTGGMNTEAFF. The CDR3, as DNA: TGTGCCAGCAGCCCAACAGGGGGTATGAACACTGAAGCTTTCTTT.

This clone appeared a few times. This chain uses TRBV7-9 with TRBJ2-1; 9 bases are a match to TRBD1. This CDR3 has 15 residues. Germline trimming cut 1 base from V and 3 bases from J; bases unmatched to any gene: 1. CDR1 is SEHNR and CDR2 is FQNEAQ in the germline V gene (reference sequence). This CDR3 reads CASSLGDRVYNEQFF. The DNA for the CDR3 is TGTGCCAGCAGCTTAGGGGACAGGGTCTACAATGAGCAGTTCTTC.

The V and J genes are TRBV7-2 and TRBJ2-1, with 9 positions matching TRBD1. V dropped 5 bases and J dropped 16; count of bases not matched to a gene: 6. Germline CDR1 reads SGHTA; CDR2 reads FQGNSA. The CDR3 has 11 residues. The CDR3 DNA sequence: TGTGCCAGCAGCCTGAGGGACAGGGCTTTCTTC. Encoded protein: CASSLRDRAFF.

The rearrangement uses TRBV11-2 and TRBJ2-7, with TRBD2 matching 9 bases. CDR1 SGHAT and CDR2 FQNNGV come from the germline V gene. The junction had 6 bases not matched to a gene; V was cut back by 1 base and J by 5 bases. The CDR3 is 15 amino acids. CDR3 residues: CASSLGSGSYNEQYF. In nucleotides, the CDR3 is TGTGCCAGCAGCTTAGGTAGCGGGAGTTATAACGAGCAGTACTTC. The whole variable domain, remainder taken from reference TRBV11-2 and TRBJ2-7, is EAGVAQSPRYKIIEKRQSVAFWCNPISGHATLYWYQQILGQGPKLLIQFQNNGVVDDSQLPKDRFSAERLKGVDSTLKIQPAKLEDSAVYLCASSLGSGSYNEQYFGPGTRLTVT.

V usage is TRBV5-8 and J usage is TRBJ2-7, with 12 bases that match TRBD2. Losses at the gene ends were 4 bases for V and 3 bases for J; bases not matched to a gene: 8. Germline CDR1 SGHTS, CDR2 YDEGEE. The CDR3 extends over 16 amino acids. The chain's CDR3 is CASSPIPSGRDYEQYF. CDR3 DNA: TGTGCCAGCAGCCCCATCCCTAGCGGGAGGGACTACGAGCAGTACTTC.